Described below is a single TCR beta chain sequence and its context. The table came from immunoSEQ multiplex PCR; TCRdb's copy has only in-frame clones and leaves some out. This table has approximately 110,000 clones, just over 85% appearing once. This sample was included in a study of T cell responses to AZD1222 COVID-19 vaccine. CDR1 and CDR2 from the germline V gene are SGHNT and YYREEE (reference sequence). This CDR3 is built from 14 residues. After removal of 4 bases from V and 1 base from J, the junction contained 2 bases not matched to a gene. Sequencing was performed on peripheral blood, taken on day 0 of AZD1222 vaccination. This TCR was recovered from an adult in good health. This chain connects TRBV5-4 to TRBJ2-1, with TRBD1 matching 7 bases. The CDR3, as DNA: TGTGCCAGCAGCCGCAGGGGGTCCTACAATGAGCAGTTCTTC. This sequence encodes CASSRRGSYNEQFF.